The sequence of this T cell receptor (beta chain) was determined in a study of T cell responses to AZD1222 COVID-19 vaccine. General study findings and limits: Most donors were white British and more were female, and clonal diversity was possibly underestimated. Dominant CD4 TCR responses targeted spike regions 160-218 and 743-854.

Here immunoSEQ multiplex PCR was the method, and the copy in TCRdb shows in-frame clones only, minus some. Among tens of thousands of clones listed, approximately 90% were seen once. Turning to this clone: Its antigen is as yet unknown.

V was clipped by 4 bases and J by 1 base, with 5 bases between them. Germline V gives CDR1 SGHKS, CDR2 YYEKEE (reference sequence). The CDR3 spans 13 residues. The sample in question was peripheral blood, obtained 28 days after the second AZD1222 dose. The chain combines TRBV5-5 with TRBJ2-2; D gene unclear. The clonotype comes from an adult who received the AZD1222 COVID-19 vaccine. The CDR3 spells CASSTRNTGELFF. The CDR3 nucleotides are TGTGCCAGCAGCACCCGGAACACCGGGGAGCTGTTTTTT.